A single sample gave rise to the 25 T cell receptor beta chains below, sequenced in a study of blood T cell repertoires in COVID-19. TCRdb's table, derived via immunoSEQ multiplex PCR, lists solely in-frame clones and lacks some. Of 300,000 to 400,000 clones in the sample, roughly 85% were seen once. The specimen sequenced was PBMCs or T cells enriched from blood (not recorded which). The receptors come from a woman in her 30s who had been exposed to COVID-19.

This clone was recorded only once. The chain combines TRBV27 with TRBJ2-5; maybe TRBD1 (6 bases). CDR1 and CDR2 (germline): MNHEY, SMNVEV (reference sequence). V lost 6 bases, J lost 2 bases, and 13 bases lay in between. The CDR3 loop spans 14 amino acids. CDR3 protein: CASSGMGAQETQYF. CDR3 in DNA: TGTGCCAGCAGCGGGATGGGGGCTCAAGAGACCCAGTACTTC.

The V gene is TRBV4-3, the J gene TRBJ2-3, with 11 bases aligning to TRBD2. Germline CDR1 LGHNA, CDR2 YSLEER. V lost 0 bases and J lost 2; bases outside the gene matches: 7. This CDR3 contains 18 residues. The CDR3 DNA reads TGCGCCAGCAGCCAAGAGTCTACTAGCGGGGGATACACAGATACGCAGTATTTT. Encoded protein: CASSQESTSGGYTDTQYF.

The chain is built from TRBV5-4 and TRBJ2-2; 10 bases are a match to TRBD2. The germline V gene has CDR1 SGHNT and CDR2 YYREEE (reference sequence). The CDR3 consists of 17 residues. With V trimmed by 1 base and J by 8 bases, 11 bases remained unmatched. The CDR3 DNA is TGTGCCAGCAGCTTGTCAGCTAGCGGGAGACTGGGTGGGGAGCTGTTTTTT. Its translation: CASSLSASGRLGGELFF.

J is TRBJ2-3 and V is TRBV6-5, with 9 positions matching TRBD2. Germline CDR1 reads MNHEY; CDR2 reads SVGAGI. CDR3 length: 14 residues. V lost 9 bases and J lost 5; bases outside the gene matches: 9. This CDR3 reads CASARREGGDTQYF. The CDR3 region has the DNA TGTGCCAGTGCACGGCGGGAGGGCGGAGATACGCAGTATTTT.

This clone was seen a handful of times. The rearrangement joins TRBV7-2 to TRBJ2-7, with TRBD1 matching 7 bases. The CDR3 is 14 residues long. Germline lookup yields CDR1 SGHTA and CDR2 FQGNSA. V lost 1 base, J lost 3 bases, and 3 bases stayed unmatched. CDR3 residues: CASSLEQGIYEQYF. CDR3 nucleotide sequence: TGTGCCAGCAGCTTAGAACAGGGGATCTACGAGCAGTACTTC.

CDR3 amino acids: CASSRTGDVLQPQHF. The CDR3 nucleotides are TGTGCCAGCAGCCGGACAGGGGATGTATTACAGCCCCAGCATTTT. J is TRBJ1-5 and V is TRBV7-8; 9 nucleotides align to TRBD1. The CDR3 extends over 15 amino acids. The V and J ends lost 5 bases and 7 bases, in that order; junction bases with no gene match: 9. CDR1 and CDR2 from the germline V gene are SGHVS and FQNEAQ.

V and J are TRBV29-1 and TRBJ1-1; unclear D gene. The CDR3 spans 14 residues. The V end lost 4 bases, the J end lost 6 bases, and 18 bases lay between the germline ends. The germline V gene has CDR1 SQVTM and CDR2 ANQGSEA. The CDR3 loop is CSVVSQAKGAEAFF. Here the CDR3 DNA reads TGCAGCGTTGTATCTCAAGCGAAAGGCGCTGAAGCTTTCTTT.

The chain couples TRBV5-1 to TRBJ1-1, with no clear D. This CDR3 comprises 15 residues. Germline V gene lookup returns CDR1 SGHRS and CDR2 YFSETQ. Trimming removed 0 bases from V and 2 bases from J, with 11 bases in between. DNA for the CDR3: TGCGCCAGCAGCTTGGAGCTGGGCCCCAACACTGAAGCTTTCTTT. Amino acid sequence: CASSLELGPNTEAFF.

The chain joins TRBV4-3 to TRBJ2-4; TRBD1 agrees at 9 bases. This CDR3 has 17 amino acids. V dropped 3 bases and J dropped 1; count of bases not matched to a gene: 7. The V gene's germline CDR1 is LGHNA and CDR2 YSLEER. This CDR3 is CASSHSRDRAAKNIQYF. CDR3 coding DNA: TGCGCCAGCAGCCACAGCCGGGACAGGGCGGCCAAAAACATTCAGTACTTC.

This chain links TRBV6-1 with TRBJ2-7; 8 nucleotides agree with TRBD1. The CDR3 has 15 amino acids. Trimming at V came to 2 bases and at J to 9 bases, leaving 12 bases not matched to a gene. Germline values: CDR1 MNHNS, CDR2 SASEGT. Here the CDR3 DNA reads TGTGCCAGCAGTGAATCGGGGAGACAGGGGCGCGGGCAGTACTTC. Residues: CASSESGRQGRGQYF.

This chain links TRBV3-1 (or the pseudogene TRBV3-2) with TRBJ2-5; D is ambiguous. The length of the CDR3 is 20 residues. The germline V and J ends were trimmed by 0 bases and 5 bases, with 28 bases remaining between them. The germline V gene encodes CDR1 LGHDT and CDR2 YNNKEL (reference sequence). The CDR3 DNA follows: TGTGCCAGCAGCCAAGAATGCTGTAGAGTGAGTGCCCTAGTGGCGGAGACCCAGTACTTC. Protein sequence: CASSQECCRVSALVAETQYF.

The V call is TRBV19, the J call TRBJ1-6; TRBD1 matches at 8 bases. Germline values: CDR1 LNHDA, CDR2 SQIVND (reference sequence). The length of the CDR3 is 14 residues. V was pared by 2 bases and J by 10 bases, with 4 bases of the junction left unmatched. The CDR3 sequence: CASSIYGDRSPLHF. The CDR3 region has the DNA TGTGCCAGTAGTATATACGGGGACAGGTCACCCCTCCACTTT.

V gene TRBV7-5 combines with J gene TRBJ2-3; TRBD2 is the table's D call and was not checked against the DNA. TRBV7-5 is designated a pseudogene. The CDR3 totals 15 residues. The CDR3 here is CVRSPTRLAGDTQYF. CDR3 bases: TGTGTCAGAAGCCCCACTCGTTTAGCGGGAGATACGCAGTATTTT.

The CDR3 DNA reads as TGTGCCTGGAGTGTACTCGCCTACGAGCAGTACTTC. As protein: CAWSVLAYEQYF. V and J are TRBV30 and TRBJ2-7; no clear D gene. The CDR3 is 12 residues long. Germline-derived CDR1 and CDR2 are GTSNPN and SVGIG (reference sequence). Trimming took off 0 bases at V and 2 bases at J, with 5 bases between the two ends.

The rearrangement uses TRBV29-1 and TRBJ2-7; tentatively, D is TRBD1 (8 bases). Trimming removed 6 bases at V and 0 bases at J, with 15 bases between. Germline V gene lookup returns CDR1 SQVTM and CDR2 ANQGSEA. The CDR3 is 14 residues long. CDR3 residues: CSVFTGGGSYEQYF. The CDR3 bases are TGCAGCGTCTTTACAGGGGGGGGCTCCTACGAGCAGTACTTC.

The rearrangement links TRBV9 to TRBJ2-1; 8 positions agree with TRBD2. Germline values: CDR1 SGDLS, CDR2 YYNGEE. Losses at the gene ends were 0 bases for V and 1 base for J; bases not matched to a gene: 9. CDR3 length: 18 residues. Written as DNA, the CDR3 is TGTGCCAGCAGCGTAGGATTCGGGAGGGACCCATCCTACAATGAGCAGTTCTTC. Its translation: CASSVGFGRDPSYNEQFF.

The chain links TRBV30 to TRBJ1-5, with 9 bases identical to TRBD1. The CDR3 runs to 14 residues. The germline CDR1 and CDR2 sequences are GTSNPN and SVGIG (reference sequence). The CDR3 here is CAYSPGQGNQPQHF. The DNA for the CDR3 is TGTGCTTATAGCCCGGGACAGGGAAACCAGCCCCAGCATTTT. Drawing the rest from reference TRBV30 and TRBJ1-5, the complete variable domain is SQTIHQWPATLVQPVGSPLSLECTVEGTSNPNLYWYRQAAGRGLQLLFYSVGIGQISSEVPQNLSASRPQDRQFILSSKKLLLSDSGFYLCAYSPGQGNQPQHFGDGTRLSIL.

The V gene is TRBV7-9, the J gene TRBJ2-2, with 8 bases lining up with TRBD1. Trimming cost V 5 bases and J 6 bases; bases outside gene matches: 8. Germline V gene sequence: CDR1 SEHNR, CDR2 FQNEAQ (reference sequence). This CDR3 region has 15 residues. CDR3: CASSPQGALSGELFF. The CDR3 DNA is TGTGCCAGCAGCCCGCAGGGGGCCCTGTCCGGGGAGCTGTTTTTT.

This clone appeared a few times. The chain employs TRBV4-1 and TRBJ2-7, with D maybe TRBD2 (6 bases). The CDR3 has 15 residues. V was cut by 4 bases and J by 4 bases, with 17 bases left in between. Germline V lookup: CDR1 MGHRA, CDR2 YSYEKL. The CDR3 region has the DNA TGCGCCAGCAGCCGTGGGACTTCCCAGTCATACGAGCAGTACTTC. As protein: CASSRGTSQSYEQYF.

CDR3 region: CATGPGPRDINQPQHF. CDR3 nucleotides: TGTGCCACCGGGCCAGGGCCCAGGGATATCAATCAGCCCCAGCATTTT. The chain is built from TRBV19 and TRBJ1-5; D is perhaps TRBD1 (5 bases). V was clipped by 10 bases and J by 3 bases, with 22 bases between them. CDR1 and CDR2 from the germline V gene are LNHDA and SQIVND (reference sequence). CDR3 length equals 16 residues.

The chain has TRBV3-1 (or the pseudogene TRBV3-2) and TRBJ2-2; the D gene is possibly TRBD2 (5 bases). Germline CDR1 reads LGHDT; CDR2 reads YNNKEL (reference sequence). CDR3 length: 15 residues. Trimming cost V 0 bases and J 6 bases, with 11 bases left between them. For the CDR3, the DNA is TGTGCCAGCAGCCAAGAGCTAGCAGGAGCCGGGGAGCTGTTTTTT. Its translation: CASSQELAGAGELFF.

The chain carries TRBV29-1 and TRBJ1-2; the match to TRBD1 covers 12 bases. Germline trimming cut 0 bases from V and 2 bases from J; bases unmatched to any gene: 1. This CDR3 has 15 residues. Germline-derived CDR1 and CDR2 are SQVTM and ANQGSEA. This chain's CDR3 is CSVEEGTGGNYGYTF. CDR3 in DNA: TGCAGCGTTGAAGAGGGGACAGGGGGCAACTATGGCTACACCTTC.

The chain has TRBV10-3 and TRBJ1-1; no clear D. This CDR3 region has 15 residues. V was clipped by 0 bases and J by 0 bases, with 8 bases between them. Germline CDR1 reads ENHRY; CDR2 reads SYGVKD. The CDR3 nucleotides are TGTGCCATCAGTGAGTCCGGAGGAATGAACACTGAAGCTTTCTTT. Protein sequence: CAISESGGMNTEAFF.

The V and J genes are TRBV9 and TRBJ1-1; possible D gene TRBD1, 5 bases. CDR3 length: 15 amino acids. The V end was cut by 0 bases, the J end by 0 bases, with 9 bases between. Germline CDR1 and CDR2: SGDLS and YYNGEE. The CDR3 DNA is TGTGCCAGCAGCGTAGACGGGGGAATGAACACTGAAGCTTTCTTT. Its protein product is CASSVDGGMNTEAFF.

The CDR3 DNA follows: TGTGCCAGCAGATACACAATACAGGGGGTGAAGAACTATGGCTACACCTTC. It is translated as CASRYTIQGVKNYGYTF. The chain couples TRBV28 to TRBJ1-2, with 8 bases fitting TRBD1. The V gene end was trimmed by 6 bases and the J gene end by 2 bases; junction bases not matched to a gene: 14. CDR1 is MDHEN, CDR2 SYDVKM, per germline. The CDR3 runs 17 residues.